This T cell receptor beta chain is drawn from a study of blood T cells in healthy people across ages. Study-wide findings and caveats: While age rose, TCR beta diversity per million T cells dropped in a roughly linear way.

Trimming shortened V by 3 bases and J by 6 bases, and 20 bases separated the two germline ends. From germline, CDR1 is SEHNR and CDR2 FQNEAQ (reference sequence). This CDR3 spans 16 amino acids. A minimum of 6.5 million PBMCs was isolated per sample. Details on this clonotype: Its antigen is still unknown.

Through a sample-barcoded 5' primer and a J-beta primer mix, a second PCR was run for about 7 to 12 cycles. Each cDNA molecule was tagged by a template-switch adaptor that had 12 random nucleotides. From the 5' RACE reads, TCRdb called clonotypes with MiXCR, one entry per CDR3 protein. The sample consists of about 1.5 million distinct CDR3 sequences, roughly 43% of them appearing once. Sequencing was done on a sample of blood. V usage is TRBV7-9 and J usage is TRBJ1-2; a possible D gene is TRBD1 (5 bases). This receptor was taken from a woman aged 18-29 years in good health. Written as DNA, the CDR3 is TGTGCCAGCAGCTTCCTCCTCGTCGGGACTGACGATGGCTACACCTTC. Translation: CASSFLLVGTDDGYTF.